What follows are 26 T cell receptor beta chains derived from one specimen sequenced in a study of shared clonotypes between healthy human individuals. Terminally differentiated effector memory CD45RA+ cells were left out of the naive CD8 fraction, which was CD45RO-negative and positively selected for CCR7. Repertoires were generated with immunoSEQ multiplex PCR, while TCRdb's copy carries only in-frame clones and drops some. In the table there are roughly 2.1 million clones, under 95% of which are singletons. Material for sequencing was naive CD8+ T cells from PBMCs. These receptors were taken from a man between 18 and 29 years old in good health. Some clones in this sample may be carry-over from other donors' samples.

The chain joins TRBV28 to TRBJ2-5; either TRBD1 or TRBD2 may supply D (5 bases each). The J call may be faulty, since TRBJ2-7 better matches the DNA end. The CDR3 totals 14 residues. Germline V gives CDR1 MDHEN, CDR2 SYDVKM. CDR3 in DNA: TGTGCCAGCAGTCCTGTCAGGGAGAGGTACGAGCAGTACTTC. This sequence encodes CASSPVRERYEQYF.

The V and J genes are TRBV7-9 and TRBJ2-5; the D gene is possibly TRBD1 (5 bases). The end of the DNA is better explained by TRBJ2-7, so the J call may be wrong. Germline CDR1 reads SEHNR; CDR2 reads FQNEAQ (reference sequence). The CDR3 runs to 12 residues. The CDR3 region has the DNA TGTGCCAGCAGTCAGGGTACCTACGAGCAGTACTTC. It specifies CASSQGTYEQYF.

The chain uses TRBV27 and TRBJ2-3; weak D call: TRBD1 (5 bases). Trimming shortened V by 6 bases and J by 1 base, and 14 bases separated the two germline ends. Germline values: CDR1 MNHEY, CDR2 SMNVEV (reference sequence). The CDR3 extends over 15 amino acids. This chain's CDR3 is CASRNGADGTDTQYF. The DNA for the CDR3 is TGTGCCAGCAGGAATGGGGCAGACGGCACAGATACGCAGTATTTT.

The genes are TRBV5-1 and TRBJ1-2, with TRBD1 as a possible D gene (6 bases). The CDR3 is 17 residues long. Germline V gene data show CDR1 as SGHRS and CDR2 as YFSETQ. Trimming took off 0 bases at V and 4 bases at J, with 19 bases between the two ends. DNA of the CDR3: TGCGCCAGCAGCTTGGACAGGGACTCATCGCGTTCCTATGGCTACACCTTC. This codes for CASSLDRDSSRSYGYTF.

The count of this clone is one. The genes are TRBV5-1 and TRBJ2-3; 7 bases fit TRBD2. This CDR3 spans 17 amino acids. J was trimmed by 0 bases and V by 0 bases; bases with no gene match: 7. Germline CDR1 is SGHRS and CDR2 is YFSETQ. CDR3 coding DNA: TGCGCCAGCAGCTTGGCCGGTCTAGCGGAGAGCACAGATACGCAGTATTTT. Amino acid sequence: CASSLAGLAESTDTQYF.

This rearrangement joins TRBV4-1 to TRBJ2-5; D is unresolved. Germline V lookup: CDR1 MGHRA, CDR2 YSYEKL. This CDR3 spans 16 amino acids. The V and J ends lost 1 base and 4 bases respectively, with 16 bases between them. CDR3 sequence reads: CASSQVRESHAETQYF. CDR3 DNA sequence: TGCGCCAGCAGCCAAGTCAGAGAATCCCACGCAGAGACCCAGTACTTC.

The chain couples TRBV4-3 to TRBJ2-1, with 11 bases matching TRBD2. The CDR3 spans 14 residues. Germline CDR1 reads LGHNA; CDR2 reads YSLEER. J lost 5 bases, V lost 4 bases, and 1 base had no gene match. CDR3 bases: TGCGCCAGCAGCCCGACTAGCGGGGACAATGAGCAGTTCTTC. It yields the protein CASSPTSGDNEQFF.

This chain links TRBV7-9 with TRBJ1-1; D remains ambiguous. The germline V gene encodes CDR1 SEHNR and CDR2 FQNEAQ (reference sequence). The CDR3 covers 13 residues. The V and J ends lost 1 base and 6 bases respectively, with 9 bases between them. CDR3 amino acids: CASSLGGSPEAFF. The CDR3 DNA follows: TGTGCCAGCAGCTTAGGAGGGAGTCCTGAAGCTTTCTTT.

The CDR3 coding sequence is TGTGCCAGCAGCTTAGGCTACTCGGCTAGCGGGGGGAACACCGGGGAGCTGTTTTTT. This sequence encodes CASSLGYSASGGNTGELFF. The rearrangement uses TRBV7-9 and TRBJ2-2; 10 positions match TRBD2. In germline, CDR1 is SEHNR, CDR2 FQNEAQ (reference sequence). With V trimmed by 1 base and J by 1 base, 9 bases remained unmatched. The CDR3 contains 19 residues.

In regard to this clone: The same CDR3 is also encoded by other DNA sequences in this sample. The chain employs TRBV9 and TRBJ1-1, with D maybe TRBD1 (5 bases). V was clipped by 2 bases and J by 5 bases, with 10 bases between them. The germline CDR1 and CDR2 sequences are SGDLS and YYNGEE. The CDR3 has 13 amino acids. The CDR3 nucleotides read TGTGCCAGCAGCGTGGGGGGAGATACTGAAGCTTTCTTT. This translates into CASSVGGDTEAFF.

V usage is TRBV11-2 and J usage is TRBJ1-4, with unresolved D. The CDR3 loop spans 14 amino acids. V lost 5 bases to trimming and J lost 7 bases, with 14 bases between them. Germline lookup yields CDR1 SGHAT and CDR2 FQNNGV. The CDR3 DNA reads TGTGCCAGCAGCCTCGTCCTATGGGGTGAAAAACTGTTTTTT. Translation: CASSLVLWGEKLFF.

The chain has TRBV7-2 and TRBJ1-2, with TRBD1 as a possible D gene (6 bases). CDR1 and CDR2 from the germline V gene are SGHTA and FQGNSA. The CDR3 runs 16 residues. Trimming cost V 1 base and J 6 bases, with 18 bases left between them. The CDR3 here is CASSLDLNHRDDGYTF. CDR3 in DNA: TGTGCCAGCAGCTTAGACCTAAACCACAGGGATGATGGCTACACCTTC.

The chain combines TRBV10-2 with TRBJ1-1; D call uncertain. The CDR3 length is 14 residues. V lost 10 bases and J lost 7, with 22 bases in between. Germline CDR1 reads WSHSY; CDR2 reads SAAADI. The CDR3 loop is CATRNRDHGDEAFF. The CDR3 DNA reads as TGCGCCACTCGGAACCGGGATCACGGGGATGAAGCTTTCTTT.

With regard to this clone: This specimen includes other DNA sequences encoding the same CDR3. This rearrangement joins TRBV27 to TRBJ2-7, with a tentative D call TRBD2 (6 bases). Germline CDR1 is MNHEY and CDR2 is SMNVEV (reference sequence). This CDR3 is built from 14 residues. Trimming cost V 6 bases and J 2 bases, with 14 bases left between them. CDR3 loop: CASSLRTGAYEQYF. The CDR3 DNA reads TGTGCCAGCAGCCTCAGGACGGGGGCCTACGAGCAGTACTTC.

The rearrangement links TRBV7-7 to TRBJ2-2; D is unclear. V was clipped by 5 bases and J by 2 bases, with 15 bases between them. The germline V gene encodes CDR1 SSHAT and CDR2 FNYEAQ (reference sequence). The CDR3 runs to 16 residues. The CDR3 nucleotides are TGTGCCAGCAGCACCTTGGGTCCGCAAAACACCGGGGAGCTGTTTTTT. Its translation: CASSTLGPQNTGELFF.

The gene calls are TRBV5-1 and TRBJ2-1; perhaps TRBD2 as D (5 bases). Germline V lookup: CDR1 SGHRS, CDR2 YFSETQ. There are 15 residues in the CDR3. V lost 4 bases, J lost 6 bases, and 17 bases lay in between. The chain's CDR3 is CASSPRGYSANEQFF. CDR3 nucleotides: TGCGCCAGCAGCCCACGGGGATACTCGGCCAATGAGCAGTTCTTC. The complete variable domain, with remaining parts taken from reference TRBV5-1 and TRBJ2-1, reads KAGVTQTPRYLIKTRGQQVTLSCSPISGHRSVSWYQQTPGQGLQFLFEYFSETQRNKGNFPGRFSGRQFSNSRSEMNVSTLELGDSALYLCASSPRGYSANEQFFGPGTRLTVL.

The chain has TRBV11-2 and TRBJ2-7; D uncertain. The CDR3 has 14 residues. V was pared by 6 bases and J by 4 bases, with 16 bases between. CDR1 and CDR2 (germline): SGHAT, FQNNGV. In DNA, the CDR3 is TGTGCCAGCAGGAGACCCGGGTTTCCATACGAGCAGTACTTC. Its translation: CASRRPGFPYEQYF.

V and J are TRBV4-3 and TRBJ1-1; TRBD1 matches 8 bases. The CDR3 totals 14 residues. Germline trimming cut 4 bases from V and 6 bases from J; bases unmatched to any gene: 7. Germline V CDR1 and CDR2: LGHNA, YSLEER. For the CDR3, the DNA is TGCGCCAGCAGCCCATCAGGGGGCTTCGCTGAAGCTTTCTTT. As protein: CASSPSGGFAEAFF.

The chain is built from TRBV9 and TRBJ2-7, with a tentative D call TRBD2 (6 bases). The V gene lost 0 bases and the J gene lost 2 bases, with 15 bases spanning the gap. The CDR3 sequence is 16 residues long. Germline lookup yields CDR1 SGDLS and CDR2 YYNGEE. The CDR3, as DNA: TGTGCCAGCAGCGTAGGGGAAGGCAGGGAGGCCTACGAGCAGTACTTC. Residues: CASSVGEGREAYEQYF.

The chain recombines TRBV5-8 with TRBJ1-4; no definite D call. CDR1 and CDR2 from the germline V gene are SGHTS and YDEGEE. The CDR3 runs to 16 residues. The V gene lost 5 bases and the J gene lost 0 bases, with 14 bases spanning the gap. This CDR3 reads CASRPGYTTTNEKLFF. The CDR3, as DNA: TGTGCCAGCAGGCCGGGATACACTACAACTAATGAAAAACTGTTTTTT.

V is TRBV6-6 and J is TRBJ2-5, with D perhaps matching TRBD2 (6 bases). Germline CDR1 is MNHNY and CDR2 is SVGAGI (reference sequence). The CDR3 is 14 amino acids. V was pared by 6 bases and J by 4 bases, with 15 bases between. The CDR3 reads CASRVAGKGETQYF. The CDR3 coding sequence is TGTGCCAGCAGGGTCGCGGGAAAGGGAGAGACCCAGTACTTC.

The chain combines TRBV10-2 with TRBJ2-5; D unclear. Germline V CDR1 and CDR2: WSHSY, SAAADI. CDR3 length: 14 residues. V was cut by 2 bases and J by 3 bases, with 10 bases left in between. The CDR3 protein is CASSERLHEETQYF. In nucleotides, the CDR3 is TGCGCCAGCAGTGAGAGGCTACATGAAGAGACCCAGTACTTC.

The chain uses TRBV7-9 and TRBJ2-5; 11 nucleotides match TRBD2. CDR1 SEHNR and CDR2 FQNEAQ come from the germline V gene (reference sequence). Trimming removed 2 bases from V and 1 base from J; junction bases left unmatched: 3. The CDR3 has 16 residues. The CDR3 loop reads CASSLRLAGPQETQYF. The CDR3 nucleotides read TGTGCCAGCAGCTTAAGACTAGCGGGGCCCCAAGAGACCCAGTACTTC.

The chain employs TRBV11-2 and TRBJ2-1; either TRBD1 or TRBD2 may fit D (5 bases each). CDR3 length equals 17 residues. CDR1 is SGHAT, CDR2 FQNNGV, per germline. V was clipped by 5 bases and J by 5 bases, with 22 bases between them. The CDR3 DNA reads as TGTGCCAGCAGCCCACGTCTCCGGGACCCCCTGGACAATGAGCAGTTCTTC. Protein: CASSPRLRDPLDNEQFF.

The V gene is TRBV27, the J gene TRBJ2-1; maybe TRBD2 (6 bases). The V gene's germline CDR1 is MNHEY and CDR2 SMNVEV (reference sequence). The CDR3 consists of 15 residues. The V and J ends lost 5 bases and 0 bases respectively, with 11 bases between them. CDR3 sequence: CASSRDGSSYNEQFF. CDR3 coding DNA: TGTGCCAGCAGTCGGGACGGGAGCTCCTACAATGAGCAGTTCTTC.

The chain recombines TRBV7-9 with TRBJ2-7; tentative D call: TRBD1 (6 bases). Germline values: CDR1 SEHNR, CDR2 FQNEAQ (reference sequence). The length of the CDR3 is 14 residues. Trimming removed 3 bases at V and 3 bases at J, with 12 bases between. The CDR3 region has the DNA TGTGCCAGCAGCTTCGTGGACAGTAGCTACGAGCAGTACTTC. Its translation is CASSFVDSSYEQYF.